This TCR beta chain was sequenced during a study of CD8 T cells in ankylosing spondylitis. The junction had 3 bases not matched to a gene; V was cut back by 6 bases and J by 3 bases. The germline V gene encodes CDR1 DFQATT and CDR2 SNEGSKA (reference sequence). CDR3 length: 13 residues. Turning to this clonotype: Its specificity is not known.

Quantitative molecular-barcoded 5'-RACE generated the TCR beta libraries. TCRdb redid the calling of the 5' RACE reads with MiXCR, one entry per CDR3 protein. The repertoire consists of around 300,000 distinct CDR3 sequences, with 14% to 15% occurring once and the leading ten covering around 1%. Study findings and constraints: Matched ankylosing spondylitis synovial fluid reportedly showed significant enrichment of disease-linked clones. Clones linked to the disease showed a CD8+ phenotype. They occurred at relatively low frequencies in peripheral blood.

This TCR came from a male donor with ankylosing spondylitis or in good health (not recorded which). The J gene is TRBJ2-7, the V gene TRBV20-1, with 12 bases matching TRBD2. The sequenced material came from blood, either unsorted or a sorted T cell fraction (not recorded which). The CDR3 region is CSARGLAGYEQYF. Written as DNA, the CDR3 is TGCAGTGCCCGGGGACTAGCGGGCTACGAGCAGTACTTC.